The 5 T cell receptor beta chains in this list originate from one sample, sequenced in a study of blood T cell repertoires in COVID-19. Measured with immunoSEQ multiplex PCR; TCRdb has only the in-frame clones, and not every one. This repertoire shows about 360,000 clones, 70% to 90% found once; its top ten account for 1.3%. The sample taken for sequencing was PBMCs or T cells enriched from blood (not recorded which). The receptors stem from a man aged 30 to 39 who had recovered from COVID-19.

Comment on this clone: The sample has other DNA sequences that encode this CDR3 too. The chain employs TRBV3-1 (or the pseudogene TRBV3-2) and TRBJ1-6; D unresolved. Germline-derived CDR1 and CDR2 are LGHDT and YNNKEL (reference sequence). V was trimmed by 1 base and J by 7 bases, leaving 11 bases between them. The CDR3 has 15 amino acids. As DNA, the CDR3 is TGTGCCAGCAGCCAAGGGACCGGGGTGAATTCACCCCTCCACTTT. Its protein is CASSQGTGVNSPLHF.

Note on this clone: Other DNA variants within this sample encode the same CDR3. The CDR3 loop is CASSLPGSYNEQFF. DNA for the CDR3: TGTGCCAGCAGCCTACCAGGGTCATACAATGAGCAGTTCTTC. The genes are TRBV11-2 and TRBJ2-1, with D tentatively TRBD1 (5 bases). Trimming shortened V by 5 bases and J by 4 bases, and 12 bases separated the two germline ends. There are 14 residues in the CDR3. The germline gives CDR1 SGHAT, CDR2 FQNNGV.

J is TRBJ1-4 and V is TRBV30; TRBD1 might be the D (6 bases). The length of the CDR3 is 15 residues. Germline CDR1 is GTSNPN and CDR2 is SVGIG (reference sequence). Between the trimmed V and J ends, which lost 0 bases and 8 bases, there was a span of 16 bases. The CDR3 spells CAWSVTTGIGEKLFF. Here the CDR3 DNA reads TGTGCCTGGAGTGTAACCACAGGGATCGGAGAAAAACTGTTTTTT.

The sample holds one count of this clone. The V gene is TRBV5-5, the J gene TRBJ2-5; 11 nucleotides align to TRBD1. With V trimmed by 3 bases and J by 5 bases, 12 bases remained unmatched. Germline V gives CDR1 SGHKS, CDR2 YYEKEE (reference sequence). The CDR3 covers 17 residues. The DNA for the CDR3 is TGTGCCAGCAGCTCCACGGCCGGGACAGGGGGTAAGGAGACCCAGTACTTC. Its translation is CASSSTAGTGGKETQYF.

V and J are TRBV7-6 and TRBJ1-5; D possibly corresponds to TRBD1 (6 bases). Germline V lookup: CDR1 SGHVS, CDR2 FNYEAQ. This CDR3 spans 18 amino acids. With 1 base removed from V and 0 bases from J, the gap between germline ends came to 16 bases. CDR3 nucleotides: TGTGCCAGCAGCTTAGGGGGGGCCGGGGACTATAGCAATCAGCCCCAGCATTTT. Translation gives CASSLGGAGDYSNQPQHF.